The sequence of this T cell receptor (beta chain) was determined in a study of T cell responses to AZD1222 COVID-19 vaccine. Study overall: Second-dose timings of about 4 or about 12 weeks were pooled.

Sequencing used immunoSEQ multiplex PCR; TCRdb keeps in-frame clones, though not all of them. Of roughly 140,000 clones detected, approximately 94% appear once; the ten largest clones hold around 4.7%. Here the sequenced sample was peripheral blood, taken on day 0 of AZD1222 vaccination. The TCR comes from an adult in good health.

The CDR3 loop is CAIRGQGSGANVLTF. For the CDR3, the DNA is TGTGCCATCAGGGGACAGGGCTCTGGGGCCAACGTCCTGACTTTC. The V gene is TRBV10-3, the J gene TRBJ2-6, with 9 positions matching TRBD1. The junction had 0 bases not matched to a gene; V was cut back by 6 bases and J by 0 bases. This CDR3 is built from 15 residues. Per the germline V gene, CDR1 is ENHRY and CDR2 is SYGVKD.